This T cell receptor (beta chain) was captured by sequencing in a study of immune characterization of retroperitoneal liposarcoma. TCRdb called the PCR reads again in MiXCR, with one record for every CDR3 protein. The profile shows approximately 10,000 distinct CDR3 sequences, around 37% of them singletons. Germline CDR1 reads WSHSY; CDR2 reads SAAADI. Trimming pared 8 bases from V and 0 bases from J, leaving 8 bases between. CDR3 length: 13 amino acids. The receptor's source is a male donor with retroperitoneal liposarcoma. V and J are TRBV10-2 and TRBJ2-4; D unclear. The specimen sequenced was tumor tissue. The DNA of the CDR3 is TGCGCCAGCTTTTCCCAAGCCAAAAACATTCAGTACTTC. Residues: CASFSQAKNIQYF.